These 10 T cell receptor beta chains share one sample of origin, sequenced in a study of chemoradiotherapy in HPV16-positive cancers. This table comes from immunoSEQ multiplex PCR, and its TCRdb copy is limited to in-frame clones, with some not included. The sample includes about 12,000 clones, approximately 80% of them seen just once. Sample collection was performed from a patient who underwent chemoradiotherapy. Source of these receptors: a human donor with HPV-associated anogenital cancer.

The rearrangement joins TRBV5-8 to TRBJ2-1; 11 bases are a match to TRBD2. The CDR3 length is 16 residues. V gave up 4 bases and J gave up 4 bases; unmatched junction bases: 7. The germline CDR1 and CDR2 sequences are SGHTS and YDEGEE. The CDR3 DNA follows: TGTGCCAGCAGCGTGTGGGGACTAGCGGCGTACAATGAGCAGTTCTTC. This gives the protein CASSVWGLAAYNEQFF.

This sequence joins TRBV25-1 and TRBJ1-1; 8 nucleotides match TRBD1. CDR3 size: 13 residues. CDR1 is MGHDK and CDR2 is SYGVNS in the germline V gene. V shed 4 bases and J 5 bases; nucleotides not matched to a gene: 3. The CDR3 here is CASSGQGRTEAFF. The CDR3 DNA reads as TGTGCCAGCAGTGGACAGGGGAGGACTGAAGCTTTCTTT.

This clone showed up just once. This chain joins TRBV21-1 and TRBJ2-5; TRBD1 reflects the table's D call only, with no check against the DNA. The J call could be wrong; TRBJ2-7 is a better fit for the DNA end. TRBV21-1 is a pseudogene. The CDR3 is made up of 15 amino acids. This chain's CDR3 is CASPWGTNVSYEQYF. The CDR3 nucleotides are TGTGCCAGCCCCTGGGGGACAAATGTCTCCTACGAGCAGTACTTC.

The gene calls are TRBV29-1 and TRBJ2-7; 9 nucleotides agree with TRBD1. CDR3 length: 14 residues. Germline V gene lookup returns CDR1 SQVTM and CDR2 ANQGSEA. CDR3 nucleotides: TGCATCAGGTCCCCGACAGGGGGGGCCTACGAGCAGTACTTC. Translating gives CIRSPTGGAYEQYF.

The chain joins TRBV6-5 to TRBJ1-1, with D possibly matching TRBD1 (6 bases). CDR1 is MNHEY, CDR2 SVGAGI, per germline. The CDR3 is 14 amino acids. The V gene lost 2 bases and the J gene lost 4 bases, with 11 bases spanning the gap. DNA for the CDR3: TGTGCCAGCAGTTACGCAGGGGCGTCCACTGAAGCTTTCTTT. This encodes CASSYAGASTEAFF.

This clone came up a few times. CDR3 in amino acids: CASSLAEGSGKAFF. CDR3 in DNA: TGCGCCAGCAGCTTGGCTGAGGGGTCAGGGAAAGCTTTCTTT. J is TRBJ1-1 and V is TRBV5-1, with D possibly TRBD1 on 5 matching bases. CDR1 is SGHRS, CDR2 YFSETQ, per germline. Trimming took off 0 bases at V and 9 bases at J, with 15 bases between the two ends. This CDR3 is built from 14 residues.

The chain links TRBV5-1 to TRBJ2-3, with a weak D call TRBD2 (7 bases). V was trimmed by 0 bases and J by 3 bases, leaving 14 bases between them. Germline values: CDR1 SGHRS, CDR2 YFSETQ. The CDR3 loop spans 16 amino acids. The CDR3 nucleotides are TGCGCCAGCAGCTTGGTGTCAAGGGGGGGGACAGATACGCAGTATTTT. Translated: CASSLVSRGGTDTQYF.

J is TRBJ2-3 and V is TRBV11-2; 9 bases align to TRBD2. V lost 6 bases to trimming and J lost 2 bases; unmatched junction nucleotides: 6. Looked up from germline, CDR1 is SGHAT and CDR2 is FQNNGV. This CDR3 spans 15 amino acids. The CDR3 loop is CASSYSGGYTDTQYF. Written as DNA, the CDR3 is TGTGCCAGCAGTTATAGCGGGGGCTACACAGATACGCAGTATTTT.

The rearrangement uses TRBV6-5 and TRBJ1-6, with D tentatively TRBD1 (6 bases). This CDR3 has 14 residues. From germline, CDR1 is MNHEY and CDR2 SVGAGI. Trimming removed 7 bases at V and 6 bases at J, with 13 bases between. The DNA for the CDR3 is TGTGCCAGCACCCGGACAGAACCTAATTCACCCCTCCACTTT. Translated: CASTRTEPNSPLHF.

The rearrangement joins TRBV6-5 to TRBJ1-4; TRBD1 agrees at 7 bases. Germline V gene data show CDR1 as MNHEY and CDR2 as SVGAGI. The trim removed 5 bases at V and 6 bases at J, leaving 9 bases unmatched. This CDR3 contains 15 residues. CDR3 bases: TGTGCCAGCAGTGACTGGGGACAGAGAGATGAAAAACTGTTTTTT. As protein: CASSDWGQRDEKLFF.